The 19 T cell receptor beta chains in this list originate from one sample, sequenced in a study of human T cells and chemical hapten exposure. The time point denotes: patch test 2, 6 weeks after DPC sensitization. The treatment was: therapeutic diphenylcyclopropenone sensitization with weekly scalp DPC. Using its own MiXCR run on the RACE reads, TCRdb lists one record per CDR3 protein. This table holds some 82,000 distinct CDR3 sequences, 5% to 8.5% found once. The material was whole blood, obtained in connection with sensitization to the hapten diphenylcyclopropenone (DPC). Receptors were obtained from a woman aged 25 to 39 with alopecia areata. Some clones in this sample may be carry-over from other donors' samples.

This clonotype was detected a few times. The chain has TRBV6-5 and TRBJ2-7; D is ambiguous. CDR3 size: 14 residues. Trimming shortened V by 7 bases and J by 1 base, and 14 bases separated the two germline ends. In germline, CDR1 is MNHEY, CDR2 SVGAGI. In DNA form, the CDR3 reads TGTGCCAGCACTTTGCAGCTTGGTTCCTACGAGCAGTACTTC. Its translation: CASTLQLGSYEQYF.

This clonotype has a count of ten or more. The chain employs TRBV3-1 and TRBJ2-1; D unclear. Germline V CDR1 and CDR2: LGHDT, YNNKEL (reference sequence). V shed 0 bases and J shed 8 bases, with 20 bases lying between them. This CDR3 region has 17 residues. CDR3 coding DNA: TGTGCCAGCAGCCAAGATTCAGGACGCAAGGTTGTATATGAGCAGTTCTTC. This sequence encodes CASSQDSGRKVVYEQFF.

This clonotype occurred many times. The J gene is TRBJ2-2, the V gene TRBV11-2, with unresolved D. In germline, CDR1 is SGHAT, CDR2 FQNNGV. With 4 bases removed from V and 1 base from J, the gap between germline ends came to 19 bases. The CDR3 sequence is 18 residues long. The CDR3 here is CASSWKPWFVGNTGELFF. The CDR3 region has the DNA TGTGCCAGCAGCTGGAAACCCTGGTTTGTGGGGAACACCGGGGAGCTGTTTTTT.

This clonotype was counted between two and nine times. The rearrangement joins TRBV7-8 to TRBJ1-1; 7 nucleotides align to TRBD1. Trimming cost V 5 bases and J 6 bases; bases outside gene matches: 9. The CDR3 has 14 amino acids. The germline gives CDR1 SGHVS, CDR2 FQNEAQ. The CDR3 nucleotides are TGTGCCAGCAGCGCACAGGGGAAGGGAGCTGAAGCTTTCTTT. Protein: CASSAQGKGAEAFF. The whole variable domain, remainder taken from reference TRBV7-8 and TRBJ1-1, is GAGVSQSPRYKVAKRGQDVALRCDPISGHVSLFWYQQALGQGPEFLTYFQNEAQLDKSGLPSDRFFAERPEGSVSTLKIQRTQQEDSAVYLCASSAQGKGAEAFFGQGTRLTVV.

This clonotype has ten or more counts. V gene TRBV20-1 combines with J gene TRBJ1-1; TRBD1 matches at 7 bases. V lost 5 bases to trimming and J lost 0 bases; unmatched junction nucleotides: 3. Germline CDR1 and CDR2: DFQATT and SNEGSKA (reference sequence). The CDR3 sequence is 13 residues long. The CDR3 reads CSAQGDMNTEAFF. Written as DNA, the CDR3 is TGCAGTGCTCAGGGGGATATGAACACTGAAGCTTTCTTT.

This clonotype was detected ten times or more. This sequence joins TRBV20-1 and TRBJ1-3; D is ambiguous. Germline CDR1 reads DFQATT; CDR2 reads SNEGSKA (reference sequence). Trimming shortened V by 4 bases and J by 1 base, and 8 bases separated the two germline ends. The CDR3 extends over 13 amino acids. CDR3 in DNA: TGCAGTGCTAATAAGGGTTCTGGAAACACCATATATTTT. Amino acids: CSANKGSGNTIYF.

This clonotype has more than one count but fewer than ten. The CDR3 region is CSVRGVNEKLFF. CDR3 DNA: TGCAGCGTCAGAGGCGTTAATGAAAAACTGTTTTTT. The chain employs TRBV29-1 and TRBJ1-4, with D hard to call. The germline CDR1 and CDR2 sequences are SQVTM and ANQGSEA. This CDR3 is built from 12 residues. V lost 6 bases and J 4 bases, leaving 9 bases between the germline ends.

Many counts were recorded for this clonotype. This rearrangement joins TRBV12-3 or TRBV12-4 to TRBJ1-1; D is unclear. The CDR3 consists of 11 residues. The V end lost 6 bases, the J end lost 1 base, and 3 bases lay between the germline ends. The CDR3 sequence is CASRRNTEAFF. CDR3 in DNA: TGTGCCAGCAGACGGAACACTGAAGCTTTCTTT.

This clonotype was found a few times. The rearrangement joins TRBV20-1 to TRBJ2-3, with 7 nucleotides matching TRBD2. Germline assignment: CDR1 DFQATT and CDR2 SNEGSKA (reference sequence). V gave up 2 bases and J gave up 4 bases; unmatched junction bases: 6. The CDR3 sequence is 14 residues long. CDR3 sequence reads: CSARRGTSADTQYF. The CDR3 nucleotides are TGCAGTGCTAGACGAGGCACTAGCGCAGATACGCAGTATTTT.

This clonotype has a count of ten or more. CDR3 sequence: CASGGEVTSTDTQYF. The CDR3 region has the DNA TGTGCCAGCGGGGGAGAGGTGACTAGCACAGATACGCAGTATTTT. The chain carries TRBV2 and TRBJ2-3, with D perhaps being TRBD1 or TRBD2 (5 bases each). Germline V gene sequence: CDR1 SNHLY, CDR2 FYNNEI. The CDR3 spans 15 residues. V was clipped by 8 bases and J by 0 bases, with 15 bases between them.

V gene TRBV10-3 combines with J gene TRBJ1-5; 9 nucleotides align to TRBD1. Trimming cost V 3 bases and J 1 base; bases outside gene matches: 7. The CDR3 has 17 residues. The germline V gene encodes CDR1 ENHRY and CDR2 SYGVKD. The CDR3 nucleotides are TGTGCCATCAGTGAAGGACAGGGGATAAGAAGCAATCAGCCCCAGCATTTT. Its translation is CAISEGQGIRSNQPQHF.

The chain recombines TRBV6-2 or TRBV6-3 with TRBJ1-2, with 8 bases lining up with TRBD1. Germline trimming cut 7 bases from V and 6 bases from J; bases unmatched to any gene: 7. The germline V gene encodes CDR1 MNHEY and CDR2 SVGEGT. CDR3 size: 13 residues. The CDR3 sequence: CASTVQQGDGYTF. DNA of the CDR3: TGTGCCAGCACCGTGCAACAGGGGGATGGCTACACCTTC.

V is TRBV13 and J is TRBJ1-2, with a weak D call TRBD1 (5 bases). Trimming removed 3 bases from V and 5 bases from J, with 10 bases in between. The CDR3 loop spans 13 amino acids. Germline V gives CDR1 PRHDT, CDR2 FYEKMQ (reference sequence). CDR3 region: CASSFEGTYGYTF. The CDR3, as DNA: TGTGCCAGCAGCTTTGAGGGGACTTATGGCTACACCTTC.

This clonotype was seen only a few times. J is TRBJ2-7 and V is TRBV6-6; D ambiguous. V dropped 2 bases and J dropped 7 bases, with 15 bases sitting between them. Germline CDR1 MNHNY, CDR2 SVGAGI (reference sequence). There are 14 residues in the CDR3. CDR3 sequence reads: CASSYGGDVVEQYF. In DNA form, the CDR3 reads TGTGCCAGCAGTTACGGCGGAGACGTCGTAGAGCAGTACTTC.

This clonotype has only a few counts. The CDR3 coding sequence is TGCGCCAGCAGCTTGCTGGGTTTCTACGAGCAGTACTTC. It yields the protein CASSLLGFYEQYF. The chain joins TRBV5-1 to TRBJ2-7; D unresolved. The V and J ends lost 1 base and 3 bases respectively, with 8 bases between them. In germline, CDR1 is SGHRS, CDR2 YFSETQ. The CDR3 length is 13 residues.

The DNA of the CDR3 is TGTGCCAGTACCCGGACAGCCGTCGGCACCGGGGAGCTGTTTTTT. Protein: CASTRTAVGTGELFF. The chain links TRBV19 to TRBJ2-2; TRBD1 might be the D (6 bases). This CDR3 is built from 15 residues. CDR1 LNHDA and CDR2 SQIVND come from the germline V gene (reference sequence). Trimming took 7 bases from V and 4 from J, leaving 16 bases between them.

This clonotype came up many times. The chain recombines TRBV27 with TRBJ1-5; D ambiguous. This CDR3 comprises 15 residues. CDR1 and CDR2 (germline): MNHEY, SMNVEV (reference sequence). The V and J ends lost 8 bases and 2 bases respectively, with 16 bases between them. CDR3 residues: CASGPTDLGNQPQHF. CDR3 bases: TGTGCCAGCGGCCCGACGGACCTGGGCAATCAGCCCCAGCATTTT.

The rearrangement uses TRBV29-1 and TRBJ1-1; D might be TRBD1 (5 bases). The germline gives CDR1 SQVTM, CDR2 ANQGSEA. V lost 5 bases and J 0 bases, leaving 13 bases between the germline ends. The CDR3 covers 14 residues. The CDR3 DNA follows: TGCAGCGTTAGGGGTCTCAGCATGAACACTGAAGCTTTCTTT. It encodes CSVRGLSMNTEAFF.

This chain's CDR3 is CSVEAGYYGYTF. CDR3 sequence (DNA): TGCAGCGTTGAGGCGGGATACTATGGCTACACCTTC. This chain connects TRBV29-1 to TRBJ1-2; D is undetermined. The CDR3 consists of 12 residues. With 3 bases removed from V and 3 bases from J, the gap between germline ends came to 8 bases. Germline V gives CDR1 SQVTM, CDR2 ANQGSEA.